Each of the 25 T cell receptor beta chains below was sequenced from the same sample in a study of blood T cell repertoires in COVID-19. Libraries were prepared by immunoSEQ multiplex PCR; TCRdb keeps only in-frame clonotypes and omits some of them. The table shows about 340,000 clones, with more than 90% occurring only once. Sequenced sample: PBMCs or T cells enriched from blood (not recorded which). The source of these receptors is a woman aged 25 to 39 who had recovered from COVID-19.

This sequence joins TRBV11-2 and TRBJ2-4, with D possibly TRBD1 on 6 matching bases. This CDR3 contains 15 residues. Germline lookup yields CDR1 SGHAT and CDR2 FQNNGV. Trimming removed 7 bases from V and 4 bases from J, with 17 bases in between. The CDR3 loop reads CASKNVRDKKNIQYF. DNA of the CDR3: TGTGCCAGCAAGAACGTCCGGGACAAGAAAAACATTCAGTACTTC.

Points on this clone: The germline gene is not matched at one end of the junction; a read error may be the cause. The chain carries TRBV7-7 and TRBJ2-3, with 7 bases that match TRBD2. The CDR3 runs 15 residues. Germline V gives CDR1 SSHAT, CDR2 FNYEAQ (reference sequence). In DNA form, the CDR3 reads TGTGCTAGCAGCTTTTCGGGAGGAAGCACAGATACGCAGTATTTT. Its protein product is CASSFSGGSTDTQYF.

CDR3 DNA: TGTGCCAGCAGTTACTCGGGGCAGTTCGGGGAGCTGTTTTTT. Amino acids: CASSYSGQFGELFF. V gene TRBV6-6 combines with J gene TRBJ2-2; weak D call: TRBD1 (5 bases). The CDR3 loop spans 14 amino acids. Germline V gene data show CDR1 as MNHNY and CDR2 as SVGAGI (reference sequence). Deletions cut 0 bases from V and 7 bases from J, with 9 bases between.

The V and J genes are TRBV19 and TRBJ2-7; 8 nucleotides agree with TRBD2. V lost 8 bases to trimming and J lost 0 bases; unmatched junction nucleotides: 9. The germline V gene has CDR1 LNHDA and CDR2 SQIVND (reference sequence). There are 15 residues in the CDR3. CDR3 loop: CASQLSGGASYEQYF. The CDR3 nucleotides are TGTGCCAGTCAGCTTTCCGGGGGGGCCTCCTACGAGCAGTACTTC.

The chain employs TRBV28 and TRBJ2-3, with TRBD2 matching over 14 bases. The CDR3 length is 15 residues. J gave up 6 bases and V 6 bases, and 5 bases lay outside the gene matches. Germline assignment: CDR1 MDHEN and CDR2 SYDVKM. The CDR3 DNA reads as TGTGCCAGCAGATCCGGGACTAGCGGGGGTGATACGCAGTATTTT. Its translation is CASRSGTSGGDTQYF.

The rearrangement joins TRBV4-1 to TRBJ2-3, with D perhaps TRBD1 (5 bases). The length of the CDR3 is 16 residues. V lost 0 bases, J lost 0 bases, and 10 bases lay in between. The germline gives CDR1 MGHRA, CDR2 YSYEKL. CDR3 nucleotides: TGCGCCAGCAGCCAAGAAGGGGTTACTAGCACAGATACGCAGTATTTT. Amino acid sequence: CASSQEGVTSTDTQYF.

This chain uses TRBV6-6 with TRBJ1-1; D ambiguous. V dropped 2 bases and J dropped 7 bases, with 17 bases sitting between them. This CDR3 region has 15 residues. Germline lookup yields CDR1 MNHNY and CDR2 SVGAGI (reference sequence). The CDR3 DNA reads as TGTGCCAGCAGTTACGGTTTGGGCAGGCATGGTGAAGCTTTCTTT. Protein sequence: CASSYGLGRHGEAFF.

V is TRBV18 and J is TRBJ2-7; 7 bases are a match to TRBD1. In germline, CDR1 is KGHSH, CDR2 LQKENI. This CDR3 region has 13 residues. After removal of 4 bases from V and 3 bases from J, the junction contained 3 bases not matched to a gene. The CDR3 spells CASSQGQFYEQYF. In DNA form, the CDR3 reads TGTGCCAGCTCACAGGGACAGTTCTACGAGCAGTACTTC.

This clone is a singleton in its sample. V is TRBV7-3 and J is TRBJ2-7; 7 bases line up with TRBD1. Germline CDR1 SGHTA, CDR2 FQGTGA. The ends lost 4 bases at V and 1 base at J; junction bases unmatched: 7. The CDR3 length is 15 residues. CDR3 sequence reads: CASSSGTEPSYEQYF. CDR3 DNA sequence: TGTGCCAGCAGCTCGGGGACAGAGCCGTCCTACGAGCAGTACTTC.

J is TRBJ2-5 and V is TRBV15, with D hard to call. V lost 6 bases to trimming and J lost 4 bases, with 15 bases between them. The CDR3 totals 14 residues. Germline V lookup: CDR1 LNHNV, CDR2 YYDKDF (reference sequence). The CDR3 coding sequence is TGTGCCACCAGTCAGAATGCAGTTGGAGAGACCCAGTACTTC. This gives the protein CATSQNAVGETQYF.

This chain connects TRBV24-1 to TRBJ1-2; perhaps TRBD1 as D (5 bases). The V end lost 3 bases, the J end lost 2 bases, and 6 bases lay between the germline ends. Germline V CDR1 and CDR2: KGHDR, SFDVKD. The CDR3 is 13 residues long. The CDR3 DNA sequence: TGTGCCACCAGTGATCGACAGAACTATGGCTACACCTTC. Translating it yields CATSDRQNYGYTF.

The CDR3: CSVRGQGEETQYF. The CDR3 nucleotides are TGCAGCGTGAGGGGACAGGGCGAAGAGACCCAGTACTTC. The V and J genes are TRBV29-1 and TRBJ2-5, with TRBD1 matching 9 bases. The CDR3 runs 13 residues. With 6 bases clipped from V and 3 bases from J, the junction kept 5 bases outside the gene matches. Germline values: CDR1 SQVTM, CDR2 ANQGSEA.

V usage is TRBV18 and J usage is TRBJ1-1; D ambiguous. The CDR3 is made up of 14 amino acids. Germline CDR1 KGHSH, CDR2 LQKENI. Deletions cut 3 bases from V and 2 bases from J, with 10 bases between. CDR3 sequence: CASSPPGVNTEAFF. CDR3 sequence (DNA): TGTGCCAGCTCACCCCCGGGAGTTAACACTGAAGCTTTCTTT.

This clone came up once. The rearrangement uses TRBV18 and TRBJ1-6; TRBD1 aligns across 9 bases. This CDR3 spans 16 amino acids. The junction had 9 bases not matched to a gene; V was cut back by 5 bases and J by 7 bases. Looked up from germline, CDR1 is KGHSH and CDR2 is LQKENI. CDR3 sequence: CASSARGDRVNSPLHF. CDR3 DNA sequence: TGTGCCAGCTCAGCAAGGGGGGACAGGGTGAATTCACCCCTCCACTTT.

The table lists this clone with a count of one. The rearrangement uses TRBV11-2 and TRBJ2-1, with 12 bases matching TRBD2. V was clipped by 1 base and J by 5 bases; unmatched bases: 3. Looked up from germline, CDR1 is SGHAT and CDR2 is FQNNGV. The CDR3 is made up of 16 amino acids. For the CDR3, the DNA is TGTGCCAGCAGCTTAGGGGCTAGCGGGAGGGACAATGAGCAGTTCTTC. This encodes CASSLGASGRDNEQFF.

This rearrangement joins TRBV5-1 to TRBJ2-2, with D perhaps TRBD1 (6 bases). The germline V and J ends were trimmed by 2 bases and 1 base, with 9 bases remaining between them. The germline CDR1 and CDR2 sequences are SGHRS and YFSETQ. The CDR3 loop spans 15 amino acids. The CDR3 sequence: CASSLGGRNTGELFF. CDR3 in DNA: TGCGCCAGCAGCTTAGGGGGAAGGAACACCGGGGAGCTGTTTTTT.

The chain recombines TRBV27 with TRBJ1-6; D uncertain. The CDR3 contains 13 residues. Trimming removed 4 bases from V and 3 bases from J, with 4 bases in between. Germline V gives CDR1 MNHEY, CDR2 SMNVEV (reference sequence). DNA of the CDR3: TGTGCCAGCAGTTCTAGCTATAATTCACCCCTCCACTTT. Translation gives CASSSSYNSPLHF.

The chain combines TRBV21-1 with TRBJ1-2. TRBV21-1 is classified as a pseudogene. This CDR3 has 17 residues. CDR3: CASSKIPRRPWGYGYTF. As DNA, the CDR3 is TGTGCCAGCAGCAAAATTCCTAGGAGGCCCTGGGGCTATGGCTACACCTTC.

In this sample, this clone turned up a few times. The rearrangement links TRBV7-6 to TRBJ2-7; TRBD2 matches 13 bases. Germline V gene data show CDR1 as SGHVS and CDR2 as FNYEAQ. Trimming cost V 4 bases and J 4 bases; bases outside gene matches: 10. This CDR3 has 17 amino acids. CDR3 amino acids: CASSSSGTSGTWYEQYF. The CDR3 coding sequence is TGTGCCAGCAGCTCGTCCGGGACTAGCGGGACGTGGTACGAGCAGTACTTC.

The chain is built from TRBV14 and TRBJ1-1; no definite D call. Germline V gene lookup returns CDR1 SGHDN and CDR2 FVKESK. CDR3 size: 13 residues. With 4 bases removed from V and 1 base from J, the gap between germline ends came to 7 bases. This CDR3 reads CASSRLSNTEAFF. The CDR3 DNA is TGTGCCAGCAGCCGGCTTTCGAACACTGAAGCTTTCTTT.

The chain uses TRBV5-1 and TRBJ2-7; 8 bases are shared with TRBD1. Germline V gives CDR1 SGHRS, CDR2 YFSETQ. This CDR3 has 15 residues. The trim removed 7 bases at V and 3 bases at J, leaving 12 bases unmatched. In nucleotides, the CDR3 is TGCGCCAGCGACCTCAGTAGGACAGGGATCTACGAGCAGTACTTC. It is translated as CASDLSRTGIYEQYF.

This clone was seen a single time. The chain combines TRBV27 with TRBJ2-7, with D possibly being TRBD1 (5 bases). Germline V gene sequence: CDR1 MNHEY, CDR2 SMNVEV (reference sequence). The CDR3 runs 15 residues. V shed 3 bases and J shed 0 bases, with 12 bases lying between them. The CDR3 loop reads CASSFSRDPSYEQYF. The CDR3 DNA follows: TGTGCCAGCAGTTTCTCCAGGGATCCCTCCTACGAGCAGTACTTC.

The CDR3 sequence: CATSRDRVQTYEQYF. The CDR3 region has the DNA TGTGCCACCAGCAGAGACAGGGTCCAGACCTACGAGCAGTACTTC. V is TRBV15 and J is TRBJ2-7, with a tentative D call TRBD1 (5 bases). The ends were cut back, 0 bases at V and 2 bases at J, with 11 bases in the middle. The CDR3 extends over 15 amino acids. In germline, CDR1 is LNHNV, CDR2 YYDKDF (reference sequence). Full variable domain (remainder filled in from reference TRBV15 and TRBJ2-7): DAMVIQNPRYQVTQFGKPVTLSCSQTLNHNVMYWYQQKSSQAPKLLFHYYDKDFNNEADTPDNFQSRRPNTSFCFLDIRSPGLGDTAMYLCATSRDRVQTYEQYFGPGTRLTVT.

The rearrangement links TRBV11-3 to TRBJ2-7; a weak D match, TRBD2 (6 bases). Germline V lookup: CDR1 SGHNT, CDR2 YENEEA. This CDR3 has 13 residues. V was clipped by 0 bases and J by 9 bases, with 12 bases between them. This CDR3 is CASSLDRGSGQYF. The CDR3 DNA reads TGTGCCAGCAGCTTAGATCGGGGGTCCGGGCAGTACTTC.

V is TRBV3-1 (or the pseudogene TRBV3-2) and J is TRBJ2-1, with 7 bases fitting TRBD2. V lost 1 base, J lost 9 bases, and 9 bases stayed unmatched. CDR1 and CDR2 (germline): LGHDT, YNNKEL (reference sequence). The CDR3 runs to 15 residues. This CDR3 reads CASSQVASGGIEQFF. CDR3 in DNA: TGTGCCAGCAGCCAAGTGGCTAGCGGAGGTATTGAGCAGTTCTTC.